This TCR beta chain was recorded in a study of Ad26.COV2.S vaccination and SARS-CoV-2 variants. Treatment indicated: about 20 received Ad26.COV2.S at low or high dose, single or two shots; roughly five received placebo; per-sample allocation not given. Sampling was done on day 63 after the first vaccine or placebo injection. Here immunoSEQ multiplex PCR was the method, and the copy in TCRdb shows in-frame clones only, minus some. The sample lists 350,000 to 500,000 clones, less than 95% seen once, with roughly 3.9% in the top ten. The germline V gene encodes CDR1 SNHLY and CDR2 FYNNEI. V dropped 6 bases and J dropped 0 bases, with 10 bases sitting between them. The CDR3 is made up of 14 amino acids.

The sequenced sample was peripheral blood, obtained in a trial of Ad26.COV2.S vaccine versus placebo. The clonotype was recovered from a person aged 18 to 59 who received the Ad26.COV2.S COVID-19 vaccine or a placebo. The gene calls are TRBV2 and TRBJ2-3, with D unresolved. The CDR3 nucleotides are TGTGCCAGCAGGGGTCCAGTGAGCACAGATACGCAGTATTTT. Its translation is CASRGPVSTDTQYF.